The present T cell receptor beta chain was sequenced within a study of T cells after yellow fever vaccination. The study, taken as a whole, reports: Booster sampling recovered most clones from primary vaccination (under 98% CD4, roughly 90% CD8). Weaker in magnitude, the secondary response showed a faster peak on day 5 versus 15. Some clonotypes, a small share, were shared between CD4 and CD8 compartments.

This clonotype was recorded many times. Antigen specificity is unknown. V was cut by 5 bases and J by 3 bases, with 17 bases left in between. CDR3 length equals 15 residues. CDR1 is SGHRS, CDR2 YFSETQ, per germline. In TCRdb, the 5' RACE reads were re-called with MiXCR into one record per CDR3 protein. Of approximately 250,000 distinct CDR3 sequences in the sample, around 3.5% were seen once. This TCR derives from a young man who received the YFV17D yellow fever vaccine. The chain has TRBV5-1 and TRBJ2-5, with D hard to call. The specimen comprised PBMCs, sampled 15 days after the yellow fever booster vaccination. The CDR3 DNA is TGCGCCAGCAGTTTCTTTGGCGGCGACAAAGAGACCCAGTACTTC. Amino acids: CASSFFGGDKETQYF.